Listed below are T cell receptor beta chains from one sample, sequenced in a study of Tregs in tolerant kidney transplant recipients. Clones were sequenced by immunoSEQ multiplex PCR, and TCRdb holds only the in-frame ones, with some missing. The sample lists about 88,000 clones; roughly 92% were seen once. The sample was CD8+ T cells from blood. Receptors were obtained from a human donor in good health. Each CDR3 is given with its conserved first and last residue. The D gene is left open where the match is weak. Only some rows state a clone size, as once, few, many or a class for expanded clones.

NA,TRBV6-1,NA,TRBJ2-7,CATVVGPLNEQYF,TGTGCCACCGTTGTGGGACCCCTGAACGAGCAGTACTTC
NA,TRBV6-4,NA,TRBJ2-7,CASSSTEQGRQYF,TGTGCCAGCAGTTCCACAGAACAGGGTCGGCAGTACTTC
TRBD2,TRBV18,NA,TRBJ2-1,CASSLGLAGAYNEQFF,TGTGCCAGCTCTCTGGGACTAGCGGGGGCCTACAATGAGCAGTTCTTC
NA,TRBV5-1,NA,TRBJ2-3,CASSLVAETSTDTQYF,TGCGCCAGCAGCTTGGTTGCAGAGACTAGCACAGATACGCAGTATTTT
TRBD1,TRBV7-9,NA,TRBJ2-3,CASLTDRVYSDTQYF,TGTGCCAGCCTAACGGACAGGGTTTATTCAGATACGCAGTATTTT
TRBD2,TRBV4-1,NA,TRBJ2-3,CASSHDTSGGPSTQYF,TGCGCCAGCAGCCATGATACTAGCGGGGGGCCATCCACGCAGTATTTT
NA,TRBV6-1,NA,TRBJ2-3,CASYRDTRTDTQYF,TGTGCCAGCTACCGGGACACCCGCACAGATACGCAGTATTTT
NA,TRBV7-6,NA,TRBJ2-7,CASSLGDGPYEQYF,TGTGCCAGCAGCTTAGGGGACGGGCCCTACGAGCAGTACTTC
NA,TRBV13,NA,TRBJ2-1,CASSAGGPDEQFF,TGTGCCAGCAGCGCCGGGGGGCCCGATGAGCAGTTCTTC
NA,TRBV27,NA,TRBJ2-5,CASSFGGAKETQYF,TGTGCCAGCAGTTTTGGGGGGGCCAAAGAGACCCAGTACTTC
NA,TRBV29-1,NA,TRBJ1-1,CSLGETEAFF,TGCAGCCTAGGGGAGACTGAAGCTTTCTTT
NA,TRBV27,NA,TRBJ2-2,CASSLLAGLDTGELFF,TGTGCCAGCAGTTTACTGGCAGGGTTAGACACCGGGGAGCTGTTTTTT
NA,TRBV7-3,NA,TRBJ1-3,CASSLIRIYF,TGTGCCAGCAGCCTCATCCGCATATATTTT
NA,TRBV10-2,NA,TRBJ2-7,CASSEGGEQYF,TGCGCCAGCAGTGAGGGTGGGGAGCAGTACTTC
NA,TRBV19,NA,TRBJ1-1,CASSIGGNTEAFF,TGTGCCAGTAGTATCGGAGGGAACACTGAAGCTTTCTTT
NA,TRBV6-5,few,TRBJ1-2,CASSYGNYASYGYTF,TGTGCCAGCAGTTACGGGAATTATGCCAGCTATGGCTACACCTTC
NA,TRBV4-1,NA,TRBJ1-5,CASSQGPDNQPQHF,TGCGCCAGCAGTCAGGGGCCCGACAATCAGCCCCAGCATTTT
NA,TRBV5-5,NA,TRBJ2-5,CASSFRQYRGETQYF,TGTGCCAGCAGCTTTCGTCAGTATCGGGGAGAGACCCAGTACTTC
NA,TRBV9,NA,TRBJ1-1,CASSVEVGRGNTEAFF,TGTGCCAGCAGCGTAGAAGTGGGACGGGGGAACACTGAAGCTTTCTTT
TRBD1,TRBV5-8,NA,TRBJ2-7,CASSPELGTGRYEQYF,TGTGCCAGCAGCCCGGAGCTCGGGACAGGCCGCTACGAGCAGTACTTC
NA,TRBV6-5,NA,TRBJ2-3,CASSYLKGPSSDTQYF,TGTGCCAGCAGCTACTTAAAGGGACCCTCTTCAGATACGCAGTATTTT
NA,TRBV5-1,NA,TRBJ1-1,CASSLDGAPTEAFF,TGCGCCAGCAGCTTGGATGGGGCACCGACTGAAGCTTTCTTT
TRBD1,TRBV7-8,NA,TRBJ2-5,CASSLGTAQKETQYF,TGTGCCAGCAGCTTGGGGACAGCGCAGAAAGAGACCCAGTACTTC
NA,TRBV7-6,NA,TRBJ2-7,CASSLQDPPVEQYF,TGTGCCAGCAGCTTACAGGACCCGCCAGTCGAGCAGTACTTC
TRBD1,TRBV2,NA,TRBJ2-7,CATTGEGAPYEQYF,TGTGCCACCACCGGAGAGGGGGCGCCGTACGAGCAGTACTTC
TRBD2,TRBV11-2,NA,TRBJ2-1,CASYPLAGGRGEQFF,TGTGCCAGCTACCCTCTAGCGGGGGGACGGGGTGAGCAGTTCTTC
TRBD1,TRBV9,NA,TRBJ2-1,CASGGGQGQFF,TGTGCCAGCGGCGGGGGACAGGGGCAGTTCTTC
NA,TRBV13,NA,TRBJ2-1,CASSEESSYNEQFF,TGTGCCAGCAGCGAAGAAAGCTCCTACAATGAGCAGTTCTTC
NA,TRBV15,NA,TRBJ2-6,CATRSVWAGSGANVLTF,TGTGCCACCAGGTCGGTGTGGGCGGGCTCTGGGGCCAACGTCCTGACTTTC
NA,TRBV11-2,NA,TRBJ1-4,CASSSGWGPNEKLFF,TGTGCCAGCAGCTCAGGTTGGGGGCCTAATGAAAAACTGTTTTTT
TRBD1,TRBV13,NA,TRBJ1-1,CASSRGTGWAEAFF,TGTGCCAGCAGCCGCGGGACAGGGTGGGCTGAAGCTTTCTTT
TRBD1,TRBV7-4,few,TRBJ2-7,CASSFDRGNEQYF,TGTGCCAGCAGCTTCGACAGGGGGAACGAGCAGTACTTC
TRBD1,TRBV25-1,NA,TRBJ1-1,CASSEGTGWMNTEAFF,TGTGCCAGCAGTGAGGGGACAGGGTGGATGAACACTGAAGCTTTCTTT
NA,TRBV21-1,NA,TRBJ2-7,CASSKRAGISYEQYF,TGTGCCAGCAGCAAAAGGGCGGGGATCTCCTACGAGCAGTACTTC
TRBD1,TRBV14,once,TRBJ2-7,CASSQTGVSYEQYF,TGTGCCAGCAGCCAGACAGGGGTCTCCTACGAGCAGTACTTC
NA,TRBV27,NA,TRBJ2-1,CASSQVWINNEQFF,TGTGCCAGCAGCCAGGTCTGGATTAACAATGAGCAGTTCTTC
NA,TRBV2,once,TRBJ1-2,CASSEDRVNYGYTF,TGTGCCAGCAGTGAAGACAGAGTTAACTATGGCTACACCTTC
NA,TRBV6-5,NA,TRBJ1-3,CASSYYARDAGNTIYF,TGTGCCAGCAGTTACTACGCGCGGGATGCTGGAAACACCATATATTTT
NA,TRBV30,once,TRBJ2-1,CAWSVGTPSYNEQFF,TGTGCCTGGAGTGTAGGAACCCCGTCTTACAATGAGCAGTTCTTC
NA,TRBV6-5,NA,TRBJ1-2,CASSYGGSLANYGYTF,TGTGCCAGCAGTTACGGAGGCAGTTTAGCTAACTATGGCTACACCTTC
TRBD1,TRBV13,NA,TRBJ1-4,CASSLGTGIATNEKLFF,TGTGCCAGCAGCTTAGGGACAGGGATAGCAACTAATGAAAAACTGTTTTTT
NA,TRBV7-9,NA,TRBJ2-3,CASSPPTDTQYF,TGTGCCAGCAGCCCCCCCACAGATACGCAGTATTTT
TRBD1,TRBV10-3,NA,TRBJ2-7,CARDRGEDEQYF,TGTGCCAGGGACAGGGGTGAAGACGAGCAGTACTTC
NA,TRBV10-1,few,TRBJ1-1,CASSETPGATEAFF,TGCGCCAGCAGTGAGACCCCCGGGGCCACTGAAGCTTTCTTT
NA,TRBV6-5,NA,TRBJ1-4,CASSYDSGSGEKLFF,TGTGCCAGCAGTTACGATTCGGGGTCCGGGGAAAAACTGTTTTTT
NA,TRBV7-9,NA,TRBJ2-1,CASSGRDGLYNEQFF,TGTGCCAGCAGCGGCCGGGATGGCCTTTACAATGAGCAGTTCTTC
NA,TRBV4-1,few,TRBJ2-7,CASSHRQAPYEQYF,TGCGCCAGCAGCCACCGACAGGCACCGTACGAGCAGTACTTC
TRBD1,TRBV7-9,once,TRBJ2-1,CASSSDRGSYNEQFF,TGTGCCAGCAGCTCGGACAGGGGATCCTACAATGAGCAGTTCTTC
NA,TRBV27,NA,TRBJ1-5,CASSLRDSNQPQHF,TGTGCCAGCAGTTTAAGAGATAGCAATCAGCCCCAGCATTTT
NA,TRBV5-1,NA,TRBJ2-7,CASSSGGSYEQYF,TGCGCCAGCAGCTCCGGGGGCTCCTACGAGCAGTACTTC
NA,TRBV7-9,NA,TRBJ1-5,CASSPTGTSNQPQHF,TGTGCCAGCAGCCCGACAGGAACCAGCAATCAGCCCCAGCATTTT
TRBD2,TRBV6-4,NA,TRBJ2-1,CASSDETSGYNEQFF,TGTGCCAGCAGTGATGAGACTAGCGGGTACAATGAGCAGTTCTTC
NA,TRBV4-1,NA,TRBJ1-2,CASSQGGSNYGYTF,TGCGCCAGCAGCCAAGGGGGTTCAAACTATGGCTACACCTTC
NA,TRBV6-1,NA,TRBJ2-3,CASTLRDEVDTQYF,TGTGCCAGCACTCTAAGGGACGAGGTAGATACGCAGTATTTT
TRBD1,TRBV6-5,NA,TRBJ1-6,CALIARTGVESPLHF,TGTGCCCTGATCGCCCGGACAGGGGTAGAATCACCCCTCCACTTT
NA,TRBV27,NA,TRBJ2-1,CASSLLLTLINEQFF,TGTGCCAGCAGTTTACTCCTGACCCTGATCAATGAGCAGTTCTTC
TRBD1,TRBV5-6,NA,TRBJ2-7,CASSLGGGFYEQYF,TGTGCCAGCAGCTTGGGAGGGGGCTTCTACGAGCAGTACTTC
TRBD1,TRBV5-1,NA,TRBJ2-2,CASSFGRGFTGELFF,TGCGCCAGCAGCTTTGGCAGGGGGTTCACCGGGGAGCTGTTTTTT
NA,TRBV27,NA,TRBJ1-2,CASSLGRGDGYTF,TGTGCCAGCAGTTTAGGCAGGGGCGATGGCTACACCTTC